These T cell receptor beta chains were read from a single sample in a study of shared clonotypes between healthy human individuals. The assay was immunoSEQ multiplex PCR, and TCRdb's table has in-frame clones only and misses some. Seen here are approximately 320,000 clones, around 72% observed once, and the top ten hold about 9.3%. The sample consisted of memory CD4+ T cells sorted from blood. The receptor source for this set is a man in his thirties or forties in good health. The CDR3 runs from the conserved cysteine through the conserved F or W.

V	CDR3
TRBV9	CASSATPTLNTEAFF
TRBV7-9	CASSLDRSSGVYNEQFF
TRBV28	CASSWDVGTGNTIYF
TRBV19	CASSRETGKYGYTF
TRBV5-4	CASSLKIGGPETQYF
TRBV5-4	CASSWTGGTDTQYF
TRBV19	CASSGVGQGTEQYF
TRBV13	CASSLSVKGGGYTF
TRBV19	CASRITGTKDTQYF
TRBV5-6	CASSRLAERGFDEQFF
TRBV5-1	CASSPLNRGQGDTQYF
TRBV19	CASSTGQGGSNQPQHF
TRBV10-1	CASSQRADTQYF
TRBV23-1	CASCGLAGVRYNNEQFF
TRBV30	CAWTLSGFNQPQHF
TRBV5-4	CASSPGGGNTIYF
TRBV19	CASSDRDYDNEQFF
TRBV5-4	CASSPGLAGTSGELFF
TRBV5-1	CASRSWGTVNEKLFF
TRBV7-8	CASSLETGGSYGYTF
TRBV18	CASSLGSDSNQPQHF
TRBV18	CASSPGRGNSGNTIYF
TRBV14	CASSQDGPSMQYF
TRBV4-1	CASSQVDMGFTDTQYF
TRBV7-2	CASSLRGITYEQYF
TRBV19	CASTRGDGPYEQYF
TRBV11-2	CASSLNRDIKVTQYF
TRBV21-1	CASPRIQEAWPQHF
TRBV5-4	CASSPTSGTVYEQYF
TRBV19	CASSIVLPVGEAFF
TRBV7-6	CASSSSRDTEAFF
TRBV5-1	CASSSRQQLAYEQYF
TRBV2	CASSVSVSQETQYF
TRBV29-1	CSARQGEIYEQYF
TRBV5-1	CASSLGTSGKDPYEQYF
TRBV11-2	CASSLDDPRGYTF
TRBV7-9	CASSLSGQGRPYNEQFF
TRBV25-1	CASTYGGPEKLFF
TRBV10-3	CAIRGGETVRNEQFF
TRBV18	CASSPTVANEKLFF
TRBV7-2	CASMPQGPYGYTF
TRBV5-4	CASSGPGGVDGYTF
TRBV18	CASSLDSGQGAQPQHF
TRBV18	CASSPSATENIQYF
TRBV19	CASSIGWNTEAFF
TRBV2	CASSELEVNSPLHF
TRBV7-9	CASSLGVLGPRVYEQYF
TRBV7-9	CASSLGFQGSSYEQYF
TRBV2	CASKDSDYEQYF
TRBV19	CASSPGFRGMNTEAFF